This TCR beta chain derives from a study of shared T cell receptors in the human thymus. Method: immunoSEQ multiplex PCR; TCRdb's copy keeps in-frame clones and lacks some. The sample consists of some 700,000 clones, 70% to 90% of them appearing once. Germline CDR1 is SGDLS and CDR2 is YYNGEE. Between the trimmed V and J ends, which lost 4 bases and 5 bases, there was a span of 18 bases. This CDR3 contains 15 residues. These data also formed part of another study, on human thymus T cells. That source notes: Thymic material originated from resections removed in the course of corrective heart surgery. Thymic and blood repertoires seemed to favor certain V and J genes.

This TCR was sampled from a girl under three years old with a congenital heart defect. Source material: thymocytes. The chain is built from TRBV9 and TRBJ1-2; D gene ambiguous. The CDR3 here is CASSQPPGNIYGYTF. The DNA for the CDR3 is TGTGCCAGCAGCCAACCCCCGGGGAACATATATGGCTACACCTTC.